The entry below gives a single T cell receptor beta chain sequence along with its context. In the original analysis: Cell counts per sample came from amplifying reference gene primers. Clones were sequenced by immunoSEQ multiplex PCR, and TCRdb holds only the in-frame ones, with some missing. Clonal size and the V and J genes are those of that table, whereas D and trimming came from the DNA. Of approximately 150,000 clones detected, approximately 87% appear once; the ten largest clones hold 8.6%. The sample is drawn from a study of blood T cell repertoires in COVID-19. About the research overall: COVID-19 samples from acute and convalescent phases originated in the United States, Italy and Spain. Sample material is recorded as cDNA or gDNA derived from T cells, B-cell-depleted T cells, or PBMCs.

The V and J ends lost 7 bases and 3 bases respectively, with 12 bases between them. Germline values: CDR1 SGHVS, CDR2 FQNEAQ. The CDR3 covers 13 residues. The chain recombines TRBV7-8 with TRBJ1-1; TRBD1 might be the D (6 bases). The receptor comes from a woman aged 50 to 60 with active or convalescent COVID-19. Sequenced: peripheral blood. The CDR3 here is CASNDRMDTEAFF. The CDR3 DNA follows: TGTGCCAGCAACGACAGGATGGACACTGAAGCTTTCTTT.